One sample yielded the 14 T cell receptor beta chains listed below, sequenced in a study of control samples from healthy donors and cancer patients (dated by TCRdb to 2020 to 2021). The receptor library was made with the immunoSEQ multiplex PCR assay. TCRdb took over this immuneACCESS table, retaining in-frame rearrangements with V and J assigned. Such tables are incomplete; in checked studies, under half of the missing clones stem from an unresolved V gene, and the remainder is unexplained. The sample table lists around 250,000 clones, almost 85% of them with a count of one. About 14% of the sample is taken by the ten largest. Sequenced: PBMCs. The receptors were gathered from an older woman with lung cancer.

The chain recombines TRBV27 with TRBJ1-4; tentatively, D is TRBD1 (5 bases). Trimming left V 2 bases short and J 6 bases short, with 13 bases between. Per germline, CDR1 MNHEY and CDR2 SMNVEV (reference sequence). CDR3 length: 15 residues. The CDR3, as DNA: TGTGCCAGCAGTTTAGGTGGCAGGGTATATGAAAAACTGTTTTTT. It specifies CASSLGGRVYEKLFF.

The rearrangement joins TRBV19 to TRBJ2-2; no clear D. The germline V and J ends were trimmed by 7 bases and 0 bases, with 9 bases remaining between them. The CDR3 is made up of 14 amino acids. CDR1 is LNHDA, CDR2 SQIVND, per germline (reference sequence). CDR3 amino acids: CASNGLANTGELFF. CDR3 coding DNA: TGTGCCAGTAATGGGCTCGCGAACACCGGGGAGCTGTTTTTT. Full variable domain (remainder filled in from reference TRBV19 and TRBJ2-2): DGGITQSPKYLFRKEGQNVTLSCEQNLNHDAMYWYRQDPGQGLRLIYYSQIVNDFQKGDIAEGYSVSREKKESFPLTVTSAQKNPTAFYLCASNGLANTGELFFGEGSRLTVL.

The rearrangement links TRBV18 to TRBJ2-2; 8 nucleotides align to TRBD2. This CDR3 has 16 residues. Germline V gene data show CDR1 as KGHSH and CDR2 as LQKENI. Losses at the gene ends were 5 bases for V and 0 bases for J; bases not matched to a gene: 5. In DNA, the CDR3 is TGTGCCAGCTCATTCTTAGCGGGGACGAACACCGGGGAGCTGTTTTTT. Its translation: CASSFLAGTNTGELFF.

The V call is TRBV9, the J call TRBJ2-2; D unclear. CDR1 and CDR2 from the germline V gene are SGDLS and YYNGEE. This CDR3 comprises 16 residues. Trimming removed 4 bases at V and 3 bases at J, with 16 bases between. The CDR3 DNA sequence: TGTGCCAGCAGCCTGAACAGCCCTCGGCACACCGGGGAGCTGTTTTTT. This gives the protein CASSLNSPRHTGELFF.

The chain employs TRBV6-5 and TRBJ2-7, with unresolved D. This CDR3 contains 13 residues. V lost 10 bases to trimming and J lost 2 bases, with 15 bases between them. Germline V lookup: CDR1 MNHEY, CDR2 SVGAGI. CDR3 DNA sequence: TGTGCCACACTAAAGCCCCGGACCTACGAGCAGTACTTC. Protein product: CATLKPRTYEQYF.

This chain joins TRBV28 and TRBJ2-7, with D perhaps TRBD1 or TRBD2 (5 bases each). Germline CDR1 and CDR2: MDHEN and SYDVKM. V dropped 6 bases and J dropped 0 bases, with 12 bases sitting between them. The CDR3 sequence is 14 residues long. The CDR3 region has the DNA TGTGCCAGCAGGGGACGGTCAAGCTCCTACGAGCAGTACTTC. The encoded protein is CASRGRSSSYEQYF.

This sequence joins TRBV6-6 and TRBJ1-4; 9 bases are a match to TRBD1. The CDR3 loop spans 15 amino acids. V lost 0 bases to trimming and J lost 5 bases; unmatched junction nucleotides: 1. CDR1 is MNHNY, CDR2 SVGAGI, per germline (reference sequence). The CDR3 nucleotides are TGTGCCAGCAGTTACTCTGGACAGGGGAATGAAAAACTGTTTTTT. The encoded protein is CASSYSGQGNEKLFF.

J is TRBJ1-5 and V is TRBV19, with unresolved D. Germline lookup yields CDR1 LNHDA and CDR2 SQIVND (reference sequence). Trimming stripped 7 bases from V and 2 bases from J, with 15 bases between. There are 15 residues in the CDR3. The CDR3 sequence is CASNQGGGGNQPQHF. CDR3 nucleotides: TGTGCCAGTAACCAAGGAGGAGGAGGCAATCAGCCCCAGCATTTT.

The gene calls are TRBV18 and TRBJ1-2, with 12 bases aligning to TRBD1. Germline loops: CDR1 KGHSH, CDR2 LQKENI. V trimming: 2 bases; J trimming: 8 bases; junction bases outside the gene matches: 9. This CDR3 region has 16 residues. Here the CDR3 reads CASSPTGTGGWVGYTF. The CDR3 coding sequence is TGTGCCAGCTCACCAACGGGGACAGGGGGCTGGGTAGGCTACACCTTC.

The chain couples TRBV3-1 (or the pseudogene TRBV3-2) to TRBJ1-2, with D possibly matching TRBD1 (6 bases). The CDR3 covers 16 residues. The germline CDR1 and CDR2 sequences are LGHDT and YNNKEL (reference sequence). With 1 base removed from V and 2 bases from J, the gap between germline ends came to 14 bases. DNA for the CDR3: TGTGCCAGCAGCCAAGGTTACAGGGATACGAACTATGGCTACACCTTC. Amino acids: CASSQGYRDTNYGYTF.

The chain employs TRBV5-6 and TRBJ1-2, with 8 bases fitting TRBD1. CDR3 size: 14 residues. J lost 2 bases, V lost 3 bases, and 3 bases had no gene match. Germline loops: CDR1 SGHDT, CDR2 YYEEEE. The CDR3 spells CASSWGQANYGYTF. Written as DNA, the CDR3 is TGTGCCAGCAGCTGGGGACAGGCAAACTATGGCTACACCTTC.

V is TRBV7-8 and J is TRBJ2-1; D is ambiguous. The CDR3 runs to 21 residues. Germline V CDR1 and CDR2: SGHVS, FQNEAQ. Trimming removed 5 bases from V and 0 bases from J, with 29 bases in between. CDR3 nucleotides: TGTGCCAGCAGCAAAAGAGGTCCGGCCGTAACAGAAAGGAGCTCCTACAATGAGCAGTTCTTC. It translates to CASSKRGPAVTERSSYNEQFF.

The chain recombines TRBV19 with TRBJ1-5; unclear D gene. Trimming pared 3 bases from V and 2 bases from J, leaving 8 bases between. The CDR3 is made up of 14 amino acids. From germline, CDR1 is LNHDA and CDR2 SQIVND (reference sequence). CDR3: CASSMGSRNQPQHF. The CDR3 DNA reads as TGTGCCAGTAGTATGGGCAGTCGCAATCAGCCCCAGCATTTT.

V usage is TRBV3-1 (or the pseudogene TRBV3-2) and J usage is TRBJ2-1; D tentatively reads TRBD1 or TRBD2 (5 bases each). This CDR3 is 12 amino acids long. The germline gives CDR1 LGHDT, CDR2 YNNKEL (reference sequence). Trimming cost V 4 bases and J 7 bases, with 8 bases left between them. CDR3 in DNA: TGTGCCAGCAGCCCCTGGGGGAATGAGCAGTTCTTC. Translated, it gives CASSPWGNEQFF.